What follows are 9 T cell receptor beta chains derived from one specimen sequenced in a study of blood T cell repertoires in COVID-19. Data came from immunoSEQ multiplex PCR; TCRdb stores just in-frame clones and leaves some out. The table records about 670,000 clones, 70% to 90% of them present only once. The source material was peripheral blood. Receptor source: a young woman with acute or convalescent COVID-19.

The genes are TRBV27 and TRBJ2-1; 7 positions agree with TRBD2. Unmatched junction bases numbered 11, after V lost 6 bases and J lost 0 bases. This CDR3 contains 17 residues. CDR1 MNHEY and CDR2 SMNVEV come from the germline V gene (reference sequence). The DNA of the CDR3 is TGTGCCAGCAGCAGTAGACGAGCGGGGTTCTCCTACAATGAGCAGTTCTTC. As protein: CASSSRRAGFSYNEQFF.

The rearrangement links TRBV11-2 to TRBJ2-7; perhaps TRBD1 as D (6 bases). This CDR3 is 14 amino acids long. Germline lookup yields CDR1 SGHAT and CDR2 FQNNGV. V lost 5 bases and J 2 bases, leaving 13 bases between the germline ends. CDR3 nucleotides: TGTGCCAGCAGCCGAGGGGCAGGGGCCTACGAGCAGTACTTC. It yields the protein CASSRGAGAYEQYF.

The chain carries TRBV19 and TRBJ1-5, with D hard to call. V was pared by 1 base and J by 0 bases, with 7 bases between. CDR1 LNHDA and CDR2 SQIVND come from the germline V gene (reference sequence). This CDR3 region has 15 residues. CDR3 residues: CASSIGGYSNQPQHF. In DNA, the CDR3 is TGTGCCAGTAGTATAGGCGGTTATAGCAATCAGCCCCAGCATTTT. Full variable domain (rest looked up from reference TRBV19 and TRBJ1-5): DGGITQSPKYLFRKEGQNVTLSCEQNLNHDAMYWYRQDPGQGLRLIYYSQIVNDFQKGDIAEGYSVSREKKESFPLTVTSAQKNPTAFYLCASSIGGYSNQPQHFGDGTRLSIL.

This chain joins TRBV11-2 and TRBJ1-6; 7 nucleotides align to TRBD1. Germline V gene data show CDR1 as SGHAT and CDR2 as FQNNGV. The trim removed 2 bases at V and 8 bases at J, leaving 6 bases unmatched. CDR3 length equals 15 residues. CDR3 in DNA: TGTGCCAGCAGCTTATACGGGACAGATTATTCACCCCTCCACTTT. As protein: CASSLYGTDYSPLHF.

The gene calls are TRBV9 and TRBJ1-2; a possible D gene is TRBD1 (5 bases). The CDR3 is 15 residues long. Looked up from germline, CDR1 is SGDLS and CDR2 is YYNGEE. The V gene lost 0 bases and the J gene lost 3 bases, with 12 bases spanning the gap. DNA of the CDR3: TGTGCCAGCAGCGTAGTTGGCTCGGGGGACTATGGCTACACCTTC. Translating gives CASSVVGSGDYGYTF.

V usage is TRBV28 and J usage is TRBJ1-5; D may be TRBD1 (6 bases). Germline V gene sequence: CDR1 MDHEN, CDR2 SYDVKM. The V end was cut by 2 bases, the J end by 4 bases, with 15 bases between. The CDR3 runs 16 residues. The CDR3 DNA is TGTGCCAGCAGTTTAGGGCAGGGGAGCAGAAATCAGCCCCAGCATTTT. Translated: CASSLGQGSRNQPQHF.

V usage is TRBV4-1 and J usage is TRBJ2-4; 7 bases map to TRBD1. CDR1 and CDR2 (germline): MGHRA, YSYEKL. With V trimmed by 1 base and J by 1 base, 7 bases remained unmatched. The length of the CDR3 is 17 residues. CDR3 loop: CASSQGGRGTAKNIQYF. DNA for the CDR3: TGCGCCAGCAGCCAAGGGGGCAGGGGGACGGCCAAAAACATTCAGTACTTC.

V is TRBV4-2 and J is TRBJ1-6; 7 bases agree with TRBD1. The CDR3 length is 15 residues. Trimming at V came to 0 bases and at J to 13 bases, leaving 9 bases not matched to a gene. Germline V gene data show CDR1 as LGHNA and CDR2 as YNFKEQ. CDR3 amino acids: CASSQDLTGTHPLHF. DNA for the CDR3: TGTGCCAGCAGCCAAGATTTGACAGGGACGCATCCCCTCCACTTT.

J is TRBJ2-5 and V is TRBV30; the D is unclear. Germline V lookup: CDR1 GTSNPN, CDR2 SVGIG (reference sequence). Trimming pared 1 base from V and 2 bases from J, leaving 8 bases between. The CDR3 runs to 13 residues. CDR3 nucleotide sequence: TGTGCCTGGAGTGGAGGAATGCAAGAGACCCAGTACTTC. Residues: CAWSGGMQETQYF.